This TCR beta chain emerged from a study of blood T cell repertoires in COVID-19. Study as a whole: The origin of the acute and convalescent COVID-19 samples was the United States, Italy and Spain. Sample material is recorded as cDNA or gDNA derived from T cells, B-cell-depleted T cells, or PBMCs.

Seattle's cohort entered during active infection and was followed longitudinally. Germline V lookup: CDR1 SGHDT, CDR2 YYEEEE. Trimming at V came to 4 bases and at J to 6 bases, leaving 5 bases not matched to a gene. The CDR3 sequence is 13 residues long. Here immunoSEQ multiplex PCR was the method, and the copy in TCRdb shows in-frame clones only, minus some. The table lists 300,000 to 350,000 clones, approximately 88% of them singletons. The chain uses TRBV5-6 and TRBJ1-2, with 8 bases fitting TRBD1. This receptor was taken from a woman aged 25 to 45 with COVID-19, enrolled during active disease. Input material: peripheral blood. CDR3 coding DNA: TGTGCCAGCAGCAACAGGGGGGTGGATGGCTACACCTTC. This encodes CASSNRGVDGYTF.